This TCR beta chain was profiled in a study of blood T cell repertoires in COVID-19. V gave up 2 bases and J gave up 4 bases, with 14 bases separating them. Germline V gene sequence: CDR1 MDHEN, CDR2 SYDVKM. The CDR3 is made up of 15 amino acids. This table comes from immunoSEQ multiplex PCR, and its TCRdb copy is limited to in-frame clones, with some not included. The repertoire consists of about 240,000 clones, with around 86% occurring once and the leading ten covering approximately 13%. This chain joins TRBV28 and TRBJ1-1; D ambiguous. The TCR originated in a man older than 75 with acute or convalescent COVID-19. Sample: peripheral blood. DNA of the CDR3: TGTGCCAGCAGTTTAACGGGAGTGGGAGTCACTGAAGCTTTCTTT. It is translated as CASSLTGVGVTEAFF.